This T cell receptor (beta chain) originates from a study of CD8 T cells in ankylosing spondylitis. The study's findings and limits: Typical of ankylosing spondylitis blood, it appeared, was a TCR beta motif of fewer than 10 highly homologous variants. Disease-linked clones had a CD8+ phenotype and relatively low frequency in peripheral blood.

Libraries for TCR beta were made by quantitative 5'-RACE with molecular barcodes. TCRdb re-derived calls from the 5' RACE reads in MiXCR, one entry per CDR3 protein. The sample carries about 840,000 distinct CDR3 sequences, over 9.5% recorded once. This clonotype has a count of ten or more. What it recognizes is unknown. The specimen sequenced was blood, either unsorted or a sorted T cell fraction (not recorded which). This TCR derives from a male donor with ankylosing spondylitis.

The CDR3: CASSLQGDGYTF. The CDR3 coding sequence is TGCGCCAGCAGCTTGCAAGGGGATGGCTACACCTTC. The chain employs TRBV5-1 and TRBJ1-2; possibly TRBD1 for D (5 bases). Deletions cut 1 base from V and 6 bases from J, with 7 bases between. CDR3 length: 12 residues. Germline CDR1 is SGHRS and CDR2 is YFSETQ.